This T cell receptor (beta chain) was sequenced for a study of PD-1 blockade in mismatch repair-deficient tumors. Study information: Patients had 12 mismatch repair-deficient cancer types, all previously treated and progressing. Study results and caveats: Rapid post-treatment expansion, then contraction, generally preceding radiologic response, marked tumor-resident clones.

Some clones are missing from TCRdb's copy, which holds only in-frame ones; the method was immunoSEQ multiplex PCR. Here the sample spans some 120,000 clones, about 88% being singletons. There are 16 residues in the CDR3. Trimming shortened V by 1 base and J by 2 bases, and 12 bases separated the two germline ends. The germline V gene encodes CDR1 LNHNV and CDR2 YYDKDF (reference sequence). All patients were mismatch repair deficient, assessed by either PCR or immunohistochemistry. TCR sequencing covered a few patients who responded to pembrolizumab. As to this clone: The antigen is not known.

The specimen comprised peripheral blood, sampled about 17 months after starting pembrolizumab. J is TRBJ2-1 and V is TRBV15; D may correspond to TRBD1 or TRBD2 (5 bases each). This receptor was obtained from an adult with mismatch repair-deficient cancer. CDR3 in DNA: TGTGCCACCAGCAGAGTCGGGGCCGCTACCTACAATGAGCAGTTCTTC. It yields the protein CATSRVGAATYNEQFF.